A selection of T cell receptor beta chains follows, all from one sample in a study of CD8 T cells in ankylosing spondylitis. TCRdb used MiXCR to reprocess the 5' RACE reads, holding one entry per CDR3 protein. The data show 700,000 to 850,000 distinct CDR3 sequences, about 12% seen once. The sequenced sample consisted of blood, either unsorted or a sorted T cell fraction (not recorded which). The source of these receptors is a male donor with ankylosing spondylitis. The CDR3 runs from the conserved cysteine through the conserved F or W. A D gene is named only where the DNA matches it firmly. For some rows the clone size is stated as once, few or many, or as a class when expanded; others skip it.

d_call cdr3_length j_call clone_size v_call cdr3_nt cdr3_aa
NA 15 TRBJ1-5 NA TRBV6-5 TGTGCCAGCAGTTCCGCGATTGAGGGGGGCGAGCCCCAGCATTTT CASSSAIEGGEPQHF
NA 12 TRBJ2-5 NA TRBV11-2 TGTGCCAGCAGCGGAATATGGACTCCCCCGTACTTC CASSGIWTPPYF
NA 14 TRBJ1-4 NA TRBV5-6 TGTGCCAGCAGCCTACGGGGTTACCCTGAAAAACTGTTTTTT CASSLRGYPEKLFF
NA 14 TRBJ1-1 few TRBV12-3/TRBV12-4 TGTGCCAGCAGCAACTTTTATCTCAGGGGTGAAGCTTTCTTT CASSNFYLRGEAFF
NA 15 TRBJ2-1 few TRBV7-2 TGTGCCAGCAGCCCTCCCGGGACGGACACTCTAGTTCTGTTCTTC CASSPPGTDTLVLFF
TRBD2 14 TRBJ2-5 NA TRBV20-1 TGCAGTGCTACCACCGGGAGGCTCCAAGAGACCCAGTACTTC CSATTGRLQETQYF
NA 12 TRBJ2-7 many TRBV6-2/TRBV6-3 TGTGCCAGCAGTTACCCGCAGTACGAGCAGTACTTC CASSYPQYEQYF
TRBD1 18 TRBJ1-6 few TRBV20-1 TGCAGTGCTAGATCTGAGCGGGACAGGGGCTACTATAATTCACCCCTCCACTTT CSARSERDRGYYNSPLHF
TRBD2 12 TRBJ2-7 few TRBV20-1 TGCAGGGGACTAGCACTAACCTACGAGCAGTACTTC CRGLALTYEQYF
NA 15 TRBJ2-4 few TRBV7-2 TGTGCCAGCAGCACGCATGGGGCGATGGTAAACATTCAGTACTTC CASSTHGAMVNIQYF
TRBD1 15 TRBJ2-1 once TRBV7-3 TGTGCCAGCAGCTTATCTCGGACAGGGGTGAATGAGCAGTTCTTC CASSLSRTGVNEQFF
TRBD2 14 TRBJ2-7 few TRBV20-1 TGCAGTGCTAGAGGCGGCGGGGGGGCTTACGAGCAGTACTTC CSARGGGGAYEQYF
NA 13 TRBJ1-1 few TRBV15 TGTGCCACCAGCAGAGAGGGCTACACTGAAGCTTTCTTT CATSREGYTEAFF
TRBD2 18 TRBJ2-5 NA TRBV15 TGTGCCACCAGCAGAGATTTAGGACTAGCGGGAGCTTGGGAGACCCAGTACTTC CATSRDLGLAGAWETQYF
TRBD2 15 TRBJ2-5 NA TRBV6-2/TRBV6-3 TGTGCCAGCAGTTACTCGAGGACTAGCGGGGAGACCCAGTACTTC CASSYSRTSGETQYF
TRBD1 15 TRBJ1-1 few TRBV20-1 TGCAGTGCTAGACCATTTAATAACAGGGGGACTGAAGCTTTCTTT CSARPFNNRGTEAFF
TRBD1 16 TRBJ2-7 few TRBV28 TGTGCCAGCAGTTTCCACCCGGGACAGGGGGATCGCGAGCAGTACTTC CASSFHPGQGDREQYF
TRBD2 15 TRBJ2-1 few TRBV5-1 TGCGCCAGCAGCGCCACTAGCGTTGCCTACAATGAGCAGTTCTTC CASSATSVAYNEQFF
NA 12 TRBJ1-3 few TRBV20-1 TGCAGTGCGTTCGCCACTGGAAACACCATATATTTT CSAFATGNTIYF
TRBD1 14 TRBJ2-1 few TRBV11-2 TGTGCCAGCACTCCCGGGACAGGGGCGAATGAGCAGTTCTTC CASTPGTGANEQFF
NA 16 TRBJ2-3 NA TRBV7-9 TGTGCCAGCAGCCGGGGGGCAGGGGCACGATCAGATACGCCGTATTTT CASSRGAGARSDTPYF
NA 13 TRBJ1-1 few TRBV29-1 TGCAGCGTTGCCGCGGTCAGGGATACTGAAGCTTTCTTT CSVAAVRDTEAFF
NA 14 TRBJ2-7 many TRBV6-2/TRBV6-3 TGTGCCAGCAGCTCGGGAACGCCACCCTACGAGCAGTACTTC CASSSGTPPYEQYF
NA 12 TRBJ1-3 few TRBV10-3 TGTGCCGCTGGGGGTGGTGGAAACACCATATATTTT CAAGGGGNTIYF
NA 15 TRBJ1-1 many TRBV9 TGTGCCAGCAGCGAAACCGGGACCTTGAACACTGAAGCTTTCTTT CASSETGTLNTEAFF
NA 15 TRBJ2-2 few TRBV6-2/TRBV6-3 TGTGCCAGCAGCCACGGGTCCGGATACACCGGGGAGCTGTTTTTT CASSHGSGYTGELFF
TRBD1 18 TRBJ2-2 many TRBV11-1 TGTGCCAGCAGCATCCGATGGACAGGGGCCTCGAACACCGGGGAGCTGTTTTTT CASSIRWTGASNTGELFF
TRBD1 16 TRBJ2-7 NA TRBV5-1 TGCGCCAGCAGCTTGGGTGGGACAGGGGAGAGCGACGAGCAGTACTTC CASSLGGTGESDEQYF
TRBD1 14 TRBJ1-1 many TRBV2 TGTGCCAGCAAAAAGACAGGGGGAGGAACTGAAGCTTTCTTT CASKKTGGGTEAFF
TRBD1 15 TRBJ2-7 NA TRBV20-1 TGCAGTGCTAGAGGATTTAACAGGGGAGCCTACGAGCAGTACTTC CSARGFNRGAYEQYF
NA 13 TRBJ1-1 few TRBV10-3 TGTGCCATCAGTGCCTCGGAGGGCGCTGAAGCTTTCTTT CAISASEGAEAFF
NA 12 TRBJ1-2 many TRBV7-2 TGTGCCAGCAGCACAGACTCCTATGGCTACACCTTC CASSTDSYGYTF
NA 11 TRBJ2-1 few TRBV7-2 TGTGCCAGCAGCCGTAACCATGAGCAGTTCTTC CASSRNHEQFF
TRBD2 14 TRBJ2-3 NA TRBV20-1 TGCAGTGCTGATACTAGCGGGAGTACAGATACGCAGTATTTT CSADTSGSTDTQYF
NA 16 TRBJ2-3 NA TRBV6-1 TGTGCCAGCAGCCATACACAAGAGGCAGGCCCAGATACGCAGTATTTT CASSHTQEAGPDTQYF
TRBD1 14 TRBJ2-7 NA TRBV30 TGTGCCTGGAGCTACCAACACACGGGACAGGGATTGTACTTC CAWSYQHTGQGLYF
NA 13 TRBJ1-1 many TRBV7-2 TGTGCCAGCAGCTTAATAGTCGTGACTGAAGCTTTCTTT CASSLIVVTEAFF
NA 11 TRBJ1-1 NA TRBV27 TGTGCCAGAAGACGAAACACTGAAGCTTTCTTT CARRRNTEAFF
TRBD2 17 TRBJ2-3 many TRBV12-3/TRBV12-4 TGTGCCAGCAGCCGTAGGAGCGGGGCGGATTGGACAGATACGCAGTATTTT CASSRRSGADWTDTQYF
NA 14 TRBJ2-3 few TRBV20-1 TGCAGTGCTAGATATAGTCAAGGCACAGATACGCAGTATTTT CSARYSQGTDTQYF
NA 13 TRBJ2-2 NA TRBV6-1 TGTGCCAGCATGGGAGATTCTACCGGGGAGCTGTTTTTT CASMGDSTGELFF
NA 13 TRBJ2-7 NA TRBV3-1 TGTGCCAGCAGCCGAATCGGGAGTCGGGAGCAGTACTTC CASSRIGSREQYF
TRBD1 15 TRBJ2-7 few TRBV15 TGTGCCACCAGCAGAGAAAACAGGGGAATCAACGAGCAGTACTTC CATSRENRGINEQYF
NA 14 TRBJ2-3 few TRBV7-9 TGTGCCAGCAGCTTATTCGGCGGGCCAGATACGCAGTATTTT CASSLFGGPDTQYF
TRBD2 17 TRBJ2-7 NA TRBV9 TGTGCCAGCAGCGCGGGACTAGCGGGAGGACCATACTACGAGCAGTACTTC CASSAGLAGGPYYEQYF
NA 15 TRBJ2-7 few TRBV18 TGTGCCAGCTCAGTCACAGGGCCTAGTTCCCACGAGCAGTACTTC CASSVTGPSSHEQYF
NA 16 TRBJ1-1 NA TRBV7-9 TGTGCCAGCAGCTTAGTTGCTCCTTCTGAGGTCACTGAAGCTTTCTTT CASSLVAPSEVTEAFF
NA 14 TRBJ2-7 NA TRBV19 TGTGCCAGTAGTATTGACAGACTCACCTACGAGCAGTACTTC CASSIDRLTYEQYF
TRBD2 16 TRBJ2-1 NA TRBV7-2 TGTGCCAGCAGCTTCCCACTAGCGGGAGTGAACAATGAGCAGTTCTTC CASSFPLAGVNNEQFF
NA 13 TRBJ2-1 NA TRBV11-2 TGTGCCAGCAGAACATCTAGTTCGGGTGAGCAGTTCTTC CASRTSSSGEQFF
NA 11 TRBJ2-5 NA TRBV20-1 TGCAGTGCCCTGCTCGGGGAGACCCAGTACTTC CSALLGETQYF
TRBD2 15 TRBJ2-3 few TRBV7-2 TGTGCCAGCAGCTTCCCGGGACTAGCGAGCGATACGCAGTATTTT CASSFPGLASDTQYF
NA 12 TRBJ2-7 NA TRBV28 TGTGCCAGCAGTTTACCCCCGGGGGAGCAGTACTTC CASSLPPGEQYF
TRBD1 14 TRBJ1-5 few TRBV6-1 TGTGCCAGCCTAAAAGGGGGCCGGCATCAGCCCCAGCATTTT CASLKGGRHQPQHF
NA 15 TRBJ1-2 few TRBV5-1 TGCGCCAGCAGCCCCTCGTTGGCTCAGCTCTATGGCTACACCTTC CASSPSLAQLYGYTF
NA 14 TRBJ1-2 few TRBV15 TGTGCCACCAGCAGAGCGAGGGGGGGAAGTGGCTACACCTTC CATSRARGGSGYTF
TRBD1 15 TRBJ2-5 few TRBV7-7 TGTGCTAGCAGCTTAGTCTTCGACAGGGCGGAGACCCAGTACTTC CASSLVFDRAETQYF
NA 15 TRBJ2-3 few TRBV5-1 TGCGCCAGCAATAGGGGGGCAGGGCCCACAGATACGCAGTATTTT CASNRGAGPTDTQYF
NA 15 TRBJ2-5 NA TRBV29-1 TGCAGCGTTGAAGATGTGGGATGGGGCCGGGAGACCCAGTACTTC CSVEDVGWGRETQYF
TRBD2 15 TRBJ2-1 NA TRBV5-1 TGCGCCAGCAGCTCTCTAGCGGTGTCCTACAATGAGCAGTTCTTC CASSSLAVSYNEQFF